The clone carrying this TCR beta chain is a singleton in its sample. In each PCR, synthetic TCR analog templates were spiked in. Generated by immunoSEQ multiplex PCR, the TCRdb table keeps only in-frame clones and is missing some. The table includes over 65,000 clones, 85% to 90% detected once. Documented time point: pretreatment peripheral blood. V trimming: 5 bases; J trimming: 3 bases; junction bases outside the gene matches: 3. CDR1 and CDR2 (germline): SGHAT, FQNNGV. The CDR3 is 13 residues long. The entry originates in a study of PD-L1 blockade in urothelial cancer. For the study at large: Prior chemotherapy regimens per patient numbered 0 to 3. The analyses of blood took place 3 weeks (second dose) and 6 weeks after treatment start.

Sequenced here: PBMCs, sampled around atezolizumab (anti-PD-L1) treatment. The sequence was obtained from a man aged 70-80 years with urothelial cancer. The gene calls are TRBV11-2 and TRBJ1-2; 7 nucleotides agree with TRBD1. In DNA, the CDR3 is TGTGCCAGCAGCAGGGACAGACACTATGGCTACACCTTC. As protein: CASSRDRHYGYTF.